The rows below give T cell receptor beta chains drawn from one sample of a study of cytomegalovirus exposure and HLA in healthy donors. Using immunoSEQ multiplex PCR, the repertoire was profiled, and TCRdb retains in-frame clones only, with some absent. This listing includes 95,000 to 150,000 clones. Source material: PBMCs. The source is a man aged 18 to 30 in good health and CMV-seronegative. Both conserved end residues are part of each CDR3. A D gene is named only where the DNA matches it firmly.

v_call	d_call	j_call	cdr3_nt	cdr3_aa
TRBV7-8	TRBD2	TRBJ2-1	TGTGCCAGCAGCTCGATGGTTTTCGGGACTAGGATTGTCTTC	CASSSMVFGTRIVF
TRBV6-1	TRBD1	TRBJ1-2	TGTGCCAGCGGGTTTCCGACAGGGAGCTATGGCTACACCTTC	CASGFPTGSYGYTF
TRBV7-6	.	TRBJ2-7	TGTGCCAGCAGCTCTCAGTATTTACGGGACTACGAGCAGTACTTC	CASSSQYLRDYEQYF
TRBV25-1	TRBD2	TRBJ2-1	TGTGCCAGCAGTTCGCACATAGCGGGGGGCTCCTACAATGAGCAGTTCTTC	CASSSHIAGGSYNEQFF
TRBV5-1	.	TRBJ2-1	TGCGCCAGCAAGTTTCGCGGGGTCTCCTACAATGAGCAGTTCTTC	CASKFRGVSYNEQFF
TRBV5-1	.	TRBJ1-2	TGCGCCAGCAGCCTTGTCGGGGGACGTGCTGGCTACACCTTC	CASSLVGGRAGYTF
TRBV9	TRBD2	TRBJ2-1	TGTGCCAGCAGCCAACACTATGGGACTAGCGGGGGTTACAATGAGCAGTTCTTC	CASSQHYGTSGGYNEQFF
TRBV6-1	TRBD1	TRBJ2-1	TGTGCCAGCAGCGCCGGGACAGGATTCAATGAGCAGTTCTTC	CASSAGTGFNEQFF
TRBV14	TRBD1	TRBJ2-5	TGTGCCAGCAGCACTCGAGGGGGCCAGACCCAGTACTTC	CASSTRGGQTQYF
TRBV4-1	.	TRBJ2-3	TGCGCCAGCAGCCATGACACTAGGTCGAGTACGCAGTATTTT	CASSHDTRSSTQYF
TRBV6-6	TRBD1	TRBJ1-4	TGTGCCAGCAGGTCGGGACAGGGGGCTTATAAACTGTTTTTT	CASRSGQGAYKLFF
TRBV19	.	TRBJ2-7	TGTGCCAGTAGTTACCAATTTGCAGGTCTCTCCTACGAGCAGTACTTC	CASSYQFAGLSYEQYF
TRBV19	.	TRBJ1-5	TGTGCCAGTAGTGGACAAGGACGGTTAAATAGCAATCAGCCCCAGCATTTT	CASSGQGRLNSNQPQHF
TRBV7-9	.	TRBJ1-2	TGTGCCAGCAGCCCACCGAACAGGGAGAATGGCTACACCTTC	CASSPPNRENGYTF
TRBV29-1	TRBD1	TRBJ2-7	TGCAGTGCCGGGACAGGGCTCGAGCAGTACTTC	CSAGTGLEQYF
TRBV28	TRBD2	TRBJ2-7	TGTGCCAGCAGTTATACTGGGGGTCGAGGGAGGGCCTCCGAGCAGTACTTC	CASSYTGGRGRASEQYF
TRBV7-7	.	TRBJ1-1	TGTGCTAGCAGCACTGATGTGAACACTGAAGCTTTCTTT	CASSTDVNTEAFF
TRBV6-1	TRBD1	TRBJ2-7	TGTGCCAGCAGTCGGACAGGGGAAGGACAGGAGCAGTACTTC	CASSRTGEGQEQYF
TRBV2	.	TRBJ2-6	TGTGCCAGCAGCGAGAATGCTGGGGCCAACGTCCTGACTTTC	CASSENAGANVLTF
TRBV7-9	.	TRBJ2-7	TGTGCCAGCAGCGCACCGGGACAACTCGAGCAGTACTTC	CASSAPGQLEQYF
TRBV19	TRBD1	TRBJ1-1	TGTGCCAGTAGTTCCGGGACAGGGGGCAACACTGAAGCTTTCTTT	CASSSGTGGNTEAFF
TRBV2	.	TRBJ2-3	TGTGCCAGCAGTAGGCGTCAGGGAGGAGATACGCAGTATTTT	CASSRRQGGDTQYF
TRBV6-5	.	TRBJ1-1	TGTGCCAGCAGTTACTCGACAGAGAACACTGAAGCTTTCTTT	CASSYSTENTEAFF
TRBV2	.	TRBJ1-2	TGTGCCAGCAGGATGTTCGTGGGGGCAGGCGACTATGGCTACACCTTC	CASRMFVGAGDYGYTF
TRBV18	TRBD1	TRBJ2-6	TGTGCCAGCTCACCCGAATTCGAGGACAGGGGGCACCAATTGCCCTCTGGGGCCAACGTCCTGACTTTC	CASSPEFEDRGHQLPSGANVLTF